Listed below are T cell receptor beta chains from one sample, sequenced in a study of blood T cell repertoires in COVID-19. This table comes from immunoSEQ multiplex PCR, and its TCRdb copy is limited to in-frame clones, with some not included. This table has around 400,000 clones, more than 70% appearing once. The sequenced sample consisted of peripheral blood. The source of these receptors is a woman between 55 and 75 years old with COVID-19, enrolled during active disease. Both conserved end residues are part of each CDR3. The order of the fields is V gene, clone size, J gene, CDR3 protein. Clone size is given for some rows only: seen once, a few or many times, or a class if the clone is expanded.

TRBV5-5,.,TRBJ1-3,CASSLGSLGNTIYF
TRBV3-1/TRBV3-2,few,TRBJ2-7,CASSRDRGRSYEQYF
TRBV6-5,.,TRBJ1-5,CASRGPRSNQPQHF
TRBV1,.,TRBJ1-4,CTSSLLSWRLIPYEKLFF
TRBV27,once,TRBJ1-1,CASRAPGFEAFF
TRBV5-1,.,TRBJ1-1,CASSQGMNTEAFF
TRBV2,.,TRBJ1-6,CASSDRGLSPGSPLHF
TRBV4-1,.,TRBJ1-6,CASSQIDSSYNSPLHF
TRBV18,once,TRBJ2-7,CASSPPWTGGIYEQYF
TRBV19,.,TRBJ2-6,CASSRSDSGANVLTF
TRBV3-1/TRBV3-2,.,TRBJ1-2,CASSPRTTFDGYTF
TRBV7-3,.,TRBJ2-3,CASSPGTSSDTQYF
TRBV5-1,.,TRBJ2-4,CASSLNSPLAKNIQYF
TRBV7-8,.,TRBJ2-3,CASSRLDITSGTDTQYF
TRBV28,once,TRBJ1-1,CASSIPLRQGAPMNTEAFF
TRBV2,.,TRBJ1-5,CASSERVRQGYQPQHF
TRBV3-1/TRBV3-2,.,TRBJ2-5,CASSPPSGGRQETQYF
TRBV2,.,TRBJ2-5,CASSDSGLKTQYF
TRBV4-2,.,TRBJ1-2,CASSPLSRQVYGYTF
TRBV6-4,.,TRBJ2-3,CASSRGTGDTQYF
TRBV25-1,.,TRBJ1-6,CASSEQGYNSPLHF
TRBV11-3,.,TRBJ1-1,CASSKNRGNTEAFF
TRBV19,.,TRBJ2-5,CASSRTGRQETQYF
TRBV28,.,TRBJ1-1,CASSPRVVNTEAFF
TRBV6-2/TRBV6-3,.,TRBJ1-2,CASSAVSSNYGYTF
TRBV19,once,TRBJ1-5,CASSIQYNQPQHF
TRBV15,.,TRBJ2-5,CATSRDAQKETQYF
TRBV4-1,.,TRBJ2-5,CASSQVAGGIQETQYF
TRBV28,.,TRBJ1-5,CASSLSAFTSQPQHF
TRBV9,.,TRBJ2-3,CASSPGLALDTQYF
TRBV7-9,.,TRBJ1-4,CASSYRTGEKLFF
TRBV12-3/TRBV12-4,.,TRBJ1-5,CASSRTSDQPQHF